The TCR beta chain under discussion was sequenced for a study of blood T cell repertoires in COVID-19. Study-wide background: PBMCs, B-cell-depleted T cells, or T cells provided the cDNA or gDNA that made up the material.

This clone is medium-sized within its sample. Trimming left V 10 bases short and J 5 bases short, with 15 bases between. Germline CDR1 reads LNHDA; CDR2 reads SQIVND (reference sequence). This CDR3 contains 13 residues. Per the original data handling: It was from reference gene primer amplification that nucleated cell counts were estimated. Clones were sequenced by immunoSEQ multiplex PCR, and TCRdb holds only the in-frame ones, with some missing. The V and J calls and the clone size are those of that table, but D and trimming were determined from the DNA. The sample consists of 70,000 to 100,000 clones, roughly 80% of them appearing once.

Sequencing was carried out using peripheral blood. The clonotype was recovered from a woman aged 50 to 60 with acute or convalescent COVID-19. The chain couples TRBV19 to TRBJ1-5; D gene unclear. The CDR3 loop is CATRRENDQPQHF. DNA of the CDR3: TGTGCCACCAGGCGGGAGAACGATCAGCCCCAGCATTTT.